The rows below give T cell receptor beta chains drawn from one sample of a study of beta chain features in type 1 diabetes. The method was immunoSEQ multiplex PCR; TCRdb's version includes in-frame clones alone and lacks a portion of them. The table lists 680,000 or so clones, about an eighth of them singletons. Material: naive CD4+ T cells from blood. Source of these receptors: a man aged 18 to 29 with type 1 diabetes. The CDR3 runs from the conserved cysteine through the conserved F or W. D genes are given only for firm matches. Size is omitted from some rows. Given values are once, few, many or a class for expanded clones.

abundance,d_gene,v_gene,j_gene,CDR3nt,CDR3aa
NA,TRBD2,TRBV18,TRBJ2-2,TGTGCCAGCTCACCAAGACTAGCGGGCACCGGGGAGCTGTTTTTT,CASSPRLAGTGELFF
NA,NA,TRBV12-5,TRBJ2-5,TGTGCTAGTGGTTTGAATAGCCTGGAGACCCAGTACTTC,CASGLNSLETQYF
NA,TRBD1,TRBV30,TRBJ1-6,TGTGCCTGCCCGACAGGGAATAATTCACCCCTCCACTTT,CACPTGNNSPLHF
NA,NA,TRBV30,TRBJ2-5,TGTGCCTGGATGAGGGTGACTCAAGAGACCCAGTACTTC,CAWMRVTQETQYF
few,TRBD1,TRBV6-1,TRBJ1-4,TGTGCCAGCAGTAAAAGGGGACAGCTCAATGAAAAACTGTTTTTT,CASSKRGQLNEKLFF
few,NA,TRBV7-2,TRBJ2-5,TGTGCCAGCAGCTTAGACGGAGGGGGCTTACTGAAGACCCAGTACTTC,CASSLDGGGLLKTQYF
NA,NA,TRBV19,TRBJ2-5,TGTGCCAGTAGTATACCAGGGTGGGAGACCCAGTACTTC,CASSIPGWETQYF
NA,NA,TRBV4-1,TRBJ1-5,TGCGCCAGCAGCGGGGGATATAGCAATCAGCCCCAGCATTTT,CASSGGYSNQPQHF
NA,TRBD1,TRBV5-6,TRBJ1-4,TGTGCCAGCAGCTTGAATCTGGGGACAGGGGTGAATGAAAAACTGTTTTTT,CASSLNLGTGVNEKLFF
few,TRBD2,TRBV6-6,TRBJ2-3,TGTGCCAGCAGGCCTAGCGGGAGCACAGATACGCAGTATTTT,CASRPSGSTDTQYF
NA,NA,TRBV6-5,TRBJ2-5,TGTGCCAGCAGTTACAGGGAACCGGAGACCCAGTACTTC,CASSYREPETQYF
few,NA,TRBV18,TRBJ1-2,TGTGCCAGCTCAGCAAACAGGGAGAATAACTATGGCTACACCTTC,CASSANRENNYGYTF
NA,NA,TRBV19,TRBJ2-7,TGTGCCAGTAGTATATCCCTGGGGGAGCAGTACTTC,CASSISLGEQYF
NA,NA,TRBV30,TRBJ1-6,TGTGCCTGCGGGAAAGCAGCATCCTATAATTCACCCCTCCACTTT,CACGKAASYNSPLHF